This passage covers 27 T cell receptor beta chains from one sample sequenced in a study of tumor and adjacent non-tumor tissue in lung cancer. No cell sorting was done before RNA was extracted from the tissue. The normal lung tissue was taken more than 3 cm from the tumor edge. Three rounds of nested PCR, following a modified ARM-PCR protocol, produced the TCRbeta library. TCRdb independently ran MiXCR on the multiplex PCR reads; one entry per CDR3 protein. The sample includes tens of thousands of distinct CDR3 sequences, nearly 70% seen only once; the top ten take about a quarter. Sequenced material: distant non-tumor lung tissue. The receptors were gathered from a woman between 50 and 59 years old with non-small cell lung cancer.

This clonotype was observed many times. The chain recombines TRBV20-1 with TRBJ2-3, with a tentative D call TRBD2 (6 bases). The germline CDR1 and CDR2 sequences are DFQATT and SNEGSKA (reference sequence). Trimming pared 0 bases from V and 2 bases from J, leaving 12 bases between. The CDR3 runs to 15 residues. This CDR3 is CSARDLLAPTDTQYF. The CDR3 nucleotides are TGCAGTGCTAGAGATCTACTAGCCCCCACAGATACGCAGTATTTT.

Note on this clonotype: A much larger clone lies one base from this, so it may be a read error. The V gene is TRBV12-3 or TRBV12-4, the J gene TRBJ1-1; D is ambiguous. The CDR3 runs 15 residues. The CDR3 loop is CASSLDWGNNTEAIF. The DNA of the CDR3 is TGTGCCAGCAGTTTGGATTGGGGTAACAACACTGAAGCTATCTTT.

Concerning this clonotype: A much larger clone sits a single nucleotide away, making a read error possible. The genes are TRBV29-1 and TRBJ1-2; D is ambiguous. Germline V lookup: CDR1 SQVTM, CDR2 ANQGSEA. The CDR3 contains 11 residues. V was trimmed by 2 bases and J by 7 bases, leaving 8 bases between them. CDR3 in amino acids: CSVECSVGYTF. As DNA, the CDR3 is TGCAGCGTTGAATGTTCGGTTGGCTACACCTTC.

With respect to this clonotype: One end of the junction does not line up with germline, which may come from a read error. The chain has TRBV18 and TRBJ2-6, with D perhaps TRBD1 (5 bases). The CDR3 consists of 14 residues. Germline V gene data show CDR1 as KGHSH and CDR2 as LQKENI. In nucleotides, the CDR3 is TGTGCCAGCTCACCCCCCTTTGGGGCCAGCGTCCTGACTTTC. Residues: CASSPPFGASVLTF. Full variable domain (rest looked up from reference TRBV18 and TRBJ2-6): NAGVMQNPRHLVRRRGQEARLRCSPMKGHSHVYWYRQLPEEGLKFMVYLQKENIIDESGMPKERFSAEFPKEGPSILRIQQVVRGDSAAYFCASSPPFGASVLTFGAGSRLTVL.

This clonotype was seen only a few times. This chain connects TRBV5-4 to TRBJ2-7; 12 positions agree with TRBD1. Germline V gives CDR1 SGHNT, CDR2 YYREEE (reference sequence). V shed 4 bases and J 6 bases; nucleotides not matched to a gene: 5. The CDR3 loop spans 14 amino acids. CDR3 in DNA: TGTGCCAGCAGCCAGGGACAGGGGGCCGTCGAGCAGTACTTC. Protein: CASSQGQGAVEQYF.

In regard to this clonotype: Since the CDR3 does not end with the conserved phenylalanine or tryptophan, this likely comes from a read error. This chain joins TRBV20-1 and TRBJ2-1, with D possibly TRBD1 on 6 matching bases. Trimming took 2 bases from V and 9 from J, leaving 20 bases between them. Germline V CDR1 and CDR2: DFQATT, SNEGSKA (reference sequence). The CDR3 covers 15 residues. CDR3 in DNA: TGCAGTGCTAGACCTTCGGGCAGGGGCGAGCTTGAGCAGTTCCTC. Translation: CSARPSGRGELEQFL.

Worth noting for this clonotype: An end of the junction does not agree with germline; a read error may underlie this. In nucleotides, the CDR3 is TGTGCCACCAGTACACCCGGACTTCTAAAAATTCCAGATACGCAGTATTTT. Its translation is CATSTPGLLKIPDTQYF. This chain connects TRBV6-6 to TRBJ2-3; D may be TRBD2 (5 bases). The CDR3 sequence is 17 residues long. Germline V CDR1 and CDR2: MNHNY, SVGAGI (reference sequence).

As concerns this clonotype: Since no conserved phenylalanine or tryptophan closes the CDR3, a read error is the likely cause. The limits of the CDR3 on the DNA are not certain, so only TCRdb's listed CDR3 is given. This chain joins TRBV5-5 and TRBJ2-5; the table names TRBD1, a call not compared with the DNA. CDR1 and CDR2 from the germline V gene are SGHKS and YYEKEE (reference sequence). The CDR3 numbers 14 amino acids, ends counted. This CDR3 is CASSPAGGQETRYL.

In the case of this clonotype: A read error may account for a junction end that differs from germline. This chain uses TRBV4-1 with TRBJ1-1, with D possibly being TRBD1 (6 bases). This CDR3 is built from 16 residues. Per germline, CDR1 MGHRA and CDR2 YSYEKL. The DNA of the CDR3 is TGCGTCAGCAGCCAAGATGGTTACAGGGCGAACACTGTAGCTTTCTTT. It specifies CVSSQDGYRANTVAFF.

This sequence joins TRBV12-3 or TRBV12-4 and TRBJ1-2; D uncertain. This CDR3 has 13 amino acids. V was trimmed by 5 bases and J by 4 bases, leaving 11 bases between them. The CDR3 coding sequence is TGTGCCAGCAGTATGCAGCGTGGCTATGGCTACACCTTC. Translated, it gives CASSMQRGYGYTF.

This clonotype was counted at least ten times. The rearrangement uses TRBV29-1 and TRBJ2-1; 10 nucleotides agree with TRBD2. From germline, CDR1 is SQVTM and CDR2 ANQGSEA. The junction had 14 bases not matched to a gene; V was cut back by 7 bases and J by 2 bases. This CDR3 is built from 17 residues. CDR3 protein: CSAWTSGQTGPYNEQFF. The DNA of the CDR3 is TGCAGCGCCTGGACTAGCGGCCAGACGGGGCCCTACAATGAGCAGTTCTTC.

The chain is built from TRBV7-9 and TRBJ2-1, with D tentatively TRBD2 (6 bases). Germline CDR1 is SEHNR and CDR2 is FQNEAQ (reference sequence). The V and J ends lost 0 bases and 8 bases respectively, with 11 bases between them. The CDR3 is made up of 14 amino acids. CDR3 in amino acids: CASSLAGGIDEQFF. The CDR3, as DNA: TGTGCCAGCAGCTTAGCGGGAGGAATCGATGAGCAGTTCTTC.

Ten or more counts support this clonotype. This sequence joins TRBV10-1 and TRBJ2-3; no reliable D call. Germline values: CDR1 WNHNN, CDR2 SYGVQD (reference sequence). This CDR3 contains 13 residues. V dropped 3 bases and J dropped 1 base, with 5 bases sitting between them. The CDR3 region has the DNA TGCGCCAGCAGTGATGCGGGCACAGATACGCAGTATTTT. This codes for CASSDAGTDTQYF.

This clonotype was seen just once. This rearrangement joins TRBV20-1 to TRBJ2-1; no firm D call. V lost 3 bases, J lost 6 bases, and 18 bases lay in between. This CDR3 contains 15 residues. Germline V gene data show CDR1 as DFQATT and CDR2 as SNEGSKA (reference sequence). The CDR3 sequence: CSASDRQVVVNEQFF. CDR3 coding DNA: TGCAGTGCTAGTGATCGGCAGGTTGTGGTCAATGAGCAGTTCTTC.

On this clonotype: One end of the junction is discordant with germline, which a read error may explain. V is TRBV6-5 and J is TRBJ1-4, with D possibly TRBD1 on 6 matching bases. CDR3 size: 15 residues. From germline, CDR1 is MNHEY and CDR2 SVGAGI. The CDR3 spells CASRSEGGGNEELFF. For the CDR3, the DNA is TGTGCCAGCAGATCTGAGGGGGGAGGGAATGAAGAACTGTTTTTT.

This chain uses TRBV5-1 with TRBJ1-1; D is unresolved. The germline V and J ends were trimmed by 0 bases and 3 bases, with 12 bases remaining between them. The CDR3 contains 15 residues. Germline CDR1 SGHRS, CDR2 YFSETQ. The CDR3 is CASSLGPGGDTEAFF. As DNA, the CDR3 is TGCGCCAGCAGCTTGGGTCCGGGAGGTGACACTGAAGCTTTCTTT.

About this clonotype: One end of the junction does not line up with germline, which may come from a read error. This chain joins TRBV13 and TRBJ2-7, with D possibly being TRBD2 (6 bases). This CDR3 comprises 14 residues. CDR1 is PRHDT and CDR2 is FYEKMQ in the germline V gene (reference sequence). DNA for the CDR3: TGTGCCAGCAACTTAGGACTAACGGGTAAGGGGCAGTACTTC. Residues: CASNLGLTGKGQYF.

A few counts support this clonotype. It is likely a read error, because the conserved phenylalanine at the end of the CDR3 is missing. No DNA is shown, since the ends of the CDR3 on it are uncertain; the CDR3 is the one TCRdb lists. CDR3 protein: CASSQSSEPGG. The genes are TRBV23-1 and TRBJ1-2. TRBV23-1 is reported as an ORF; its role is uncertain. From its first to its last residue, the CDR3 has 11 amino acids.

As to this clonotype: This is likely a read error, given that the CDR3 carries no conserved phenylalanine or tryptophan at its end. The chain links TRBV29-1 to TRBJ2-3; 11 bases are a match to TRBD2. Germline V lookup: CDR1 SQVTM, CDR2 ANQGSEA. The length of the CDR3 is 15 residues. Trimming took 2 bases from V and 2 from J; bases not matched to a gene: 3. The CDR3 DNA reads as TGCAGCGTTGAAATAGCGGGAGGGATCACAGATACGCAGTATTAT. Protein: CSVEIAGGITDTQYY.

Concerning this clonotype: Sequence at one end of the junction differs from germline and may be a read error. The chain has TRBV11-1 and TRBJ2-1; D is ambiguous. The CDR3 totals 11 residues. Germline CDR1 reads SGHAT; CDR2 reads FQDESV (reference sequence). In DNA, the CDR3 is TGTGCCAGCACCGATGACAATGAGCAGCTCTTC. Protein sequence: CASTDDNEQLF.

A word on this clonotype: An end of the junction does not agree with germline; a read error may underlie this. V and J are TRBV20-1 and TRBJ2-1; 9 bases line up with TRBD2. Germline V gives CDR1 DFQATT, CDR2 SNEGSKA (reference sequence). The CDR3 loop spans 16 amino acids. CDR3 sequence reads: CRARDAAGGPGNEQFF. The CDR3 nucleotides are TGCAGAGCTAGAGATGCGGCGGGAGGGCCCGGAAATGAGCAGTTCTTC.

Of note for this clonotype: A much larger clonotype is one base distant, so this may be a read error. The chain joins TRBV4-2 to TRBJ2-7; the match to TRBD1 covers 7 bases. CDR1 is LGHNA, CDR2 YNFKEQ, per germline. With 2 bases clipped from V and 3 bases from J, the junction kept 13 bases outside the gene matches. CDR3 length equals 17 residues. Here the CDR3 reads CASSQQPVTGLYYEQYF. In nucleotides, the CDR3 is TGTGCCAGCAGCCAACAGCCCGTGACAGGGTTATACTACGAGCAGTACTTC.

Here the CDR3 reads CASSLDYRSGETQYF. The DNA for the CDR3 is TGTGCCAGCAGCTTGGATTACAGGAGTGGGGAGACCCAGTACTTC. The chain joins TRBV11-2 to TRBJ2-5, with D possibly TRBD1 on 5 matching bases. V was pared by 3 bases and J by 5 bases, with 16 bases between. The CDR3 loop spans 15 amino acids. Germline CDR1 reads SGHAT; CDR2 reads FQNNGV.

This clonotype was detected many times. Just one base apart from a much larger clone, this may be a read error. The rearrangement links TRBV11-2 to TRBJ2-1; perhaps TRBD1 as D (5 bases). CDR1 is SGHAT and CDR2 is FQNNGV in the germline V gene. This CDR3 region has 13 residues. In nucleotides, the CDR3 is TGTGTCAGCAGCTTAGATCCTCAGGGATGGAAGTTCTTC. This gives the protein CVSSLDPQGWKFF.

Concerning this clonotype: A much larger clone is a single base away; this may be a read error. The rearrangement links TRBV6-5 to TRBJ1-4, with 10 bases fitting TRBD1. This CDR3 is built from 13 residues. V dropped 10 bases and J dropped 7; count of bases not matched to a gene: 6. Germline values: CDR1 MNHEY, CDR2 SVGAGI. CDR3 nucleotides: TGTGCCATCAGGCGGACAGGGGGTGAAAAACTGTTTTTT. Residues: CAIRRTGGEKLFF.

This clonotype was detected only a few times. The CDR3 DNA sequence: TGCAATGCCAGAGACTTAGCGGGAAGCACAGATACGCAGTATTTT. It translates to CNARDLAGSTDTQYF. The chain combines TRBV20-1 with TRBJ2-3; 8 bases align to TRBD2. The CDR3 totals 15 residues. Germline loops: CDR1 DFQATT, CDR2 SNEGSKA (reference sequence).

V gene TRBV20-1 combines with J gene TRBJ2-6, with TRBD1 matching over 7 bases. The CDR3 covers 17 residues. Germline loops: CDR1 DFQATT, CDR2 SNEGSKA (reference sequence). Trimming at V came to 4 bases and at J to 4 bases, leaving 13 bases not matched to a gene. CDR3 DNA: TGCAGTGCTAACGGACAGGACCTGAACTTCGGGGCCAACGTCCTGACTTTC. Translated, it gives CSANGQDLNFGANVLTF.